These T cell receptor beta chains were read from a single sample in a study of blood T cell repertoires in COVID-19. The data were produced by immunoSEQ multiplex PCR, yet TCRdb's version contains in-frame clones alone and is incomplete. The sample shows 200,000 or so clones, 85% to 90% of them seen only once. Sequenced sample: peripheral blood. The receptor set was obtained from a woman in her sixties or seventies with acute or convalescent COVID-19. CDR3s include the opening cysteine and the closing phenylalanine or tryptophan. The D gene is left open where the match is weak. The listing skips clone size in some rows; elsewhere it reads once, few, many or a size class.

d_call	clone_size	v_call	j_call	cdr3_nt	cdr3_aa
TRBD1	-	TRBV5-4	TRBJ1-6	TGTGCCAGCAGGGGACAGGGGCGCAATAATTCACCCCTCCACTTT	CASRGQGRNNSPLHF
-	-	TRBV5-1	TRBJ1-1	TGCGCCAGCAGCTTTCACGAGGTGCAGGGCACTGAAGCTTTCTTT	CASSFHEVQGTEAFF
TRBD1	-	TRBV28	TRBJ1-5	TGTGCCAGCAGTCCCTCCGGGACAGGTAGCAATCAGCCCCAGCATTTT	CASSPSGTGSNQPQHF
TRBD2	-	TRBV3-1/TRBV3-2	TRBJ2-1	TGTGCCAGCACCCCCCGCGGGGGGGGGTACAATGAGCAGTTCTTC	CASTPRGGGYNEQFF
TRBD1	once	TRBV5-4	TRBJ2-4	TGTGCCAGCAGCTTGACAGGGGGGCCCAAAAACATTCAGTACTTC	CASSLTGGPKNIQYF
-	-	TRBV4-1	TRBJ2-2	TGCGCCAGCAGCCAAGATCCTTTCTACCGGGAGCTGTTTTTT	CASSQDPFYRELFF
-	once	TRBV27	TRBJ2-2	TGTGCCAGCAGTTTGAGCGAGGGGGAGTACCCCGGGGAGCTGTTTTTT	CASSLSEGEYPGELFF
TRBD1	-	TRBV6-5	TRBJ1-4	TGTGCCAGCAGTTACTCATTCCGGGACAGGGGGGAAAAACTGTTTTTT	CASSYSFRDRGEKLFF
-	-	TRBV5-1	TRBJ2-3	TGCGCCAGCAGCTTGGGGGAGTCCGCCACAGATACGCAGTATTTT	CASSLGESATDTQYF
TRBD2	-	TRBV14	TRBJ2-7	TGTGCCAGCAGCCGCCGACTAGCGAACTACGAGCAGTACTTC	CASSRRLANYEQYF
TRBD2	-	TRBV11-2	TRBJ2-3	TGTGCCAGCAGCTTAGCGGGAGGGGGCACAGATACGCAGTATTTT	CASSLAGGGTDTQYF
-	once	TRBV15	TRBJ2-5	TGTGCCACCAGCACAACTGGAGGGAGGGAGACCCAGTACTTC	CATSTTGGRETQYF
TRBD2	-	TRBV9	TRBJ2-2	TGTGCCAGCAGCGGTTCTAGCGGGAGACTCTCCGGGGAGCTGTTTTTT	CASSGSSGRLSGELFF
TRBD1	-	TRBV5-1	TRBJ2-1	TGCGCCAGCAGCTTCCGACAGGGCAATGAGCAGTTCTTC	CASSFRQGNEQFF
-	-	TRBV6-1	TRBJ1-2	TGTGCCAGCAGTGAAGCGTACGGGCGGGGTGGCTACACCTTC	CASSEAYGRGGYTF
TRBD2	once	TRBV11-3	TRBJ2-5	TGTGCCAGCAGCTTAGAGAGCGGGAGGGGAGGAGAGACCCAGTACTTC	CASSLESGRGGETQYF
-	-	TRBV18	TRBJ1-3	TGTGCCAGCTCCGCGGTTAACTCCCTAAACTCTGGAAACACCATATATTTT	CASSAVNSLNSGNTIYF
TRBD1	once	TRBV5-1	TRBJ2-1	TGCGTCAGCAGCTGGGACAGCTCTTACAATGAGCAGTTCTTC	CVSSWDSSYNEQFF
TRBD2	-	TRBV5-1	TRBJ2-3	TGCGCCAGCAGCAACGGGGGGGCGGAAGATACGCAGTATTTT	CASSNGGAEDTQYF
TRBD1	-	TRBV7-2	TRBJ1-2	TGTGCCAGCAGCCCGCAGGCAGGGGGGTATGGCTACACCTTC	CASSPQAGGYGYTF
-	-	TRBV7-2	TRBJ1-1	TGTGCCAGCAGCCCTCTAGGTAACACTGAAGCTTTCTTT	CASSPLGNTEAFF
TRBD1	few	TRBV19	TRBJ1-2	TGTGCCAGTAGTTCCTCTCGGACAGGGGAGATGAGCTATGGCTACACCTTC	CASSSSRTGEMSYGYTF
TRBD2	-	TRBV4-1	TRBJ2-1	TGCGCCAGCAGCCCAATTAAGGGAGGGAGGGGTTTCCACAATGAGCAGTTCTTC	CASSPIKGGRGFHNEQFF
TRBD1	-	TRBV7-2	TRBJ2-7	TGTGCCAGCACCTCCGGGACAGCCTCCTACGAGCAGTACTTC	CASTSGTASYEQYF
TRBD1	-	TRBV6-5	TRBJ2-1	TGTGCCAGCACCCGGACAGGGGCCTACAATGAGCAGTTCTTC	CASTRTGAYNEQFF
TRBD1	-	TRBV7-9	TRBJ1-3	TGTGCCAGCAGGCTCGCGACAGGGGACGGAAACACCATATATTTT	CASRLATGDGNTIYF
-	-	TRBV10-3	TRBJ2-3	TGTGCCACCCGAACTGGTTCGGGCACAGATACGCAGTATTTT	CATRTGSGTDTQYF
TRBD2	-	TRBV7-2	TRBJ2-1	TGTGCCAGCAGTGATCCCTCCACTAGCGGGTTCCTCAATGAGCAGTTCTTC	CASSDPSTSGFLNEQFF
TRBD1	-	TRBV6-5	TRBJ1-4	TGTGCCAGCAGTTACTCCGGACAGGTCGGGAAAAAACTGTTTTTT	CASSYSGQVGKKLFF
-	-	TRBV11-2	TRBJ1-4	TGTGCCAGCAGCGTCAGGGCCCTTAATGAAAAACTGTTTTTT	CASSVRALNEKLFF
-	-	TRBV27	TRBJ1-2	TGTGCCAGCAGTTTGGGGGCGAACTATGGCTACACCTTC	CASSLGANYGYTF
-	-	TRBV7-9	TRBJ2-3	TGTGCCAGCAGCTTAGTTGTCGGCACAGATACGCAGTATTTT	CASSLVVGTDTQYF
TRBD1	once	TRBV18	TRBJ1-5	TGTGCCAGCTCACCACTCGGACAGGGTGGTCAGCCCCAGCATTTT	CASSPLGQGGQPQHF
TRBD1	-	TRBV9	TRBJ1-2	TGTGCCAGCAGCGTAGATGTGGCGGCAGGGGGAGGCTACACCTTC	CASSVDVAAGGGYTF
-	-	TRBV7-2	TRBJ2-3	TGTGCCAGCAGCCAGAAGGGGCTCACAGATACGCAGTATTTT	CASSQKGLTDTQYF
TRBD1	-	TRBV7-8	TRBJ1-3	TGTGCCAGCAGCTCCTGGGGACAGAGCTCTGGAAACACCATATATTTT	CASSSWGQSSGNTIYF
TRBD2	-	TRBV9	TRBJ2-3	TGTGCCAGCAGCCTAGCGGGGGGGGGCACAGATACGCAGTATTTT	CASSLAGGGTDTQYF
-	-	TRBV18	TRBJ2-5	TGTGCCAGCTCACCAGGGGCGGCAGGGGAGACCCAGTACTTC	CASSPGAAGETQYF
-	-	TRBV19	TRBJ2-6	TGTGCCAGTATATCCAGGGCTGGGGCCAACGTCCTGACTTTC	CASISRAGANVLTF
-	few	TRBV23-1	TRBJ1-5	TGCGCCAGCAGTCAATCGACGGGGAGTAGCAATCAGCCCCAGCATTTT	CASSQSTGSSNQPQHF
TRBD1	-	TRBV2	TRBJ2-7	TGTGCCAGCTTAGGGGGGGACAGGGGAGGCTACGAGCAGTACTTC	CASLGGDRGGYEQYF
-	few	TRBV28	TRBJ1-1	TGTGCCAGCAGTTCCCCGGACAGACGAAGGGCTTTCTTT	CASSSPDRRRAFF
-	-	TRBV7-2	TRBJ2-3	TGTGCCAGCAGCTTTCAGACTAGGGTGAGGAACACAGATACGCAGTATTTT	CASSFQTRVRNTDTQYF